The rows below give T cell receptor beta chains drawn from one sample of a study of regulatory T cells in long-lasting Graves disease. TCRdb analysed the multiplex PCR reads with MiXCR anew, one entry per CDR3 protein. The table has fewer than 350,000 distinct CDR3 sequences, more than 15% seen once. The specimen comprised peripheral blood mononuclear cells (PBMCs), sampled at new diagnosis, from a patient treated with antithyroid drugs. These TCRs come from a female donor with Graves disease. Both conserved end residues are part of each CDR3. D genes are given only for firm matches. The listing skips clone size in some rows; elsewhere it reads once, few, many or a size class.

many,TRBJ2-7,TRBV6-1,NA,TGTGCCAGCAGCTTGGGAGAGGCGAACGAGCAGTACTTC,CASSLGEANEQYF
many,TRBJ2-3,TRBV2,NA,TGTGCCAGCAGTGAATTTCGCGGCACAGATACGCAGTATTTT,CASSEFRGTDTQYF
many,TRBJ1-3,TRBV6-5,NA,TGTGCCAGCAGTTCCCTCTCTGGAAACACCATATATTTT,CASSSLSGNTIYF
NA,TRBJ2-5,TRBV7-6,TRBD1,TGTGCCAGCAGCTTACTCACCGGACAGGAAGAATACCAAGAGACCCAGTACTTC,CASSLLTGQEEYQETQYF
NA,TRBJ2-1,TRBV6-4,NA,TGTGCCAGCAGTGCTGGTCTACAGGGCGATGAGCAGTTCTTC,CASSAGLQGDEQFF
many,TRBJ1-1,TRBV20-1,NA,TGCAGTGCTTCACACACTGAAGCTTTCTTT,CSASHTEAFF
many,TRBJ2-1,TRBV2,NA,TGTGCCAGCAGTGAACTAGCCATTGGCACAGGTGAGCAGTTCTTC,CASSELAIGTGEQFF
NA,TRBJ1-5,TRBV7-9,TRBD1,TGTGCCAGCAGCTTGGGGACAGGGGGCATTAACCAGCCCCAGCATTTT,CASSLGTGGINQPQHF
many,TRBJ1-5,TRBV2,NA,TGTGCCAGCAGTCAACAGAACTCCAATCAGCCCCAGCATTTT,CASSQQNSNQPQHF
NA,TRBJ2-5,TRBV9,TRBD2,TGTGCCAGCAGCGTAGGAAGCGGGAGTAGGATAGAGACCCAGTACTTC,CASSVGSGSRIETQYF